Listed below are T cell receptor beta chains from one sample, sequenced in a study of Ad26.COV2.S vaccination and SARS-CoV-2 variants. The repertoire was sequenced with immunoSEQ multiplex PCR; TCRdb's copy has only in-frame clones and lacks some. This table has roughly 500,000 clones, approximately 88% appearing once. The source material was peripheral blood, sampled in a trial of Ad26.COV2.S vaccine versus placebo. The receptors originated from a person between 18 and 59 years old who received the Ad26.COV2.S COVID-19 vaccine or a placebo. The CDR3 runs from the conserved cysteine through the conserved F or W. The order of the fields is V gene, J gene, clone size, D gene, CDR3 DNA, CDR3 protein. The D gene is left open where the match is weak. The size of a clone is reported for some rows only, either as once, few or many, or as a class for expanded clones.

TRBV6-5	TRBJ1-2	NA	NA	TGTGCCAGCAGTTACTTGGCTAACTATGGCTACACCTTC	CASSYLANYGYTF
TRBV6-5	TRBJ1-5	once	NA	TGTGCCAGCAGTTACCGGGACGGCCTCGGGATCGGCCCCCAGCATTTT	CASSYRDGLGIGPQHF
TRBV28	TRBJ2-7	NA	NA	TGTGCCATCCACGGGGCTACCGACTACGAGCAGTACTTC	CAIHGATDYEQYF
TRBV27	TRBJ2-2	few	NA	TGTGCCAGCAAGGGCGGGACGAACACCGGGGAGCTGTTTTTT	CASKGGTNTGELFF
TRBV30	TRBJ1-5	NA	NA	TGTGCCTGGAACTACGGGGGGTCCCTTGGCAATCAGCCCCAGCATTTT	CAWNYGGSLGNQPQHF
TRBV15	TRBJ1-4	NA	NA	TGTGCCACCAGCAGAGATCGCCTCTCAACTAATGAAAAACTGTTTTTT	CATSRDRLSTNEKLFF
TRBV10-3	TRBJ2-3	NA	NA	TGTGCCATCAGTGGCTCGGTGCGGGGCACAGATACGCAGTATTTT	CAISGSVRGTDTQYF
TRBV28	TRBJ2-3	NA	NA	TGTGCCAGCAGTTTATCGCCCGGGGCCAGCACAGATACGCAGTATTTT	CASSLSPGASTDTQYF
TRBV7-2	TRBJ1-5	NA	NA	TGTGCCAGCAGCTTCAGGGGTGGCAATCAGCCCCAGCATTTT	CASSFRGGNQPQHF
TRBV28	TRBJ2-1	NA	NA	TGTGCCAGCAGTACCCCGTGGGGACCTAACAATGAGCAGTTCTTC	CASSTPWGPNNEQFF
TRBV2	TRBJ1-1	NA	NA	TGTGCCAGTAAGGGGCGTCAGCCCACTGAAGCTTTCTTT	CASKGRQPTEAFF
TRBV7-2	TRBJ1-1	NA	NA	TGTGCCAGCAGCTCCGTAGCCCCCCCCGCGGCTGAAGCTTTCTTT	CASSSVAPPAAEAFF
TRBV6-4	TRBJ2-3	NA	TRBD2	TGTGCCAGCAGTAACAGATTACTAGCGGGAGGAACCACAGATACGCAGTATTTT	CASSNRLLAGGTTDTQYF
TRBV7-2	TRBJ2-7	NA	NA	TGTGCCAGCAGCCTACAGGGGGGGCGTTACGAGCAGTACTTC	CASSLQGGRYEQYF
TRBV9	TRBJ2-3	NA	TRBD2	TGTGCCAGCAGCGAGCTAGCGGGAGAAACGGATACGCAGTATTTT	CASSELAGETDTQYF
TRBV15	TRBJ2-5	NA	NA	TGTGCCACCAGTAGGGCAGAGGGTACGGGGTACCAAGAGACCCAGTACTTC	CATSRAEGTGYQETQYF
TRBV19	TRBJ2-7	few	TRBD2	TGTGCCAGTAGCCCCGGGAGGCCGGGACTAGCGGGAGGGAAGACCTACGAGCAGTACTTC	CASSPGRPGLAGGKTYEQYF
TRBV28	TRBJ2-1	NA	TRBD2	TGTGCCAGCAGCCCAAGGACTAGCGGGCTTCTTAAGGGGTATGAGCAGTTCTTC	CASSPRTSGLLKGYEQFF
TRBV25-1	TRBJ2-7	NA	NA	TGTGCCAGCAGTGTGATTTACGAGCAGTACTTC	CASSVIYEQYF
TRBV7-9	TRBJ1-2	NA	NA	TGTGCCAGCAGCGGCGGTAGCTATGGCTACACCTTC	CASSGGSYGYTF
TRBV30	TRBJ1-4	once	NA	TGTGCCTGGAGGGTGGGTGAAAAACTGTTTTTT	CAWRVGEKLFF
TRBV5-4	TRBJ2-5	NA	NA	TGTGCCAGCAGCCGAGGGATTCAAGAGACCCAGTACTTC	CASSRGIQETQYF
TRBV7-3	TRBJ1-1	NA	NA	TGTGCCAGCAGCTTCCAGGGTTTCGGAGATTTGGTTGTAACTGAAGCTTTCTTT	CASSFQGFGDLVVTEAFF
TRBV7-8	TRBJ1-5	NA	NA	TGTGCCAGCAGCCCGAGGACCCGCAATCAGCCCCAGCATTTT	CASSPRTRNQPQHF
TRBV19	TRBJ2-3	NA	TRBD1	TGTGCCAGTAGCCAGGACAGGGGAGTGACAGATACGCAGTATTTT	CASSQDRGVTDTQYF
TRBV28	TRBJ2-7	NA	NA	TGTGCCAGCACCCTAGGGCTTCCCGAGGAGTCCTACGAGCAGTACTTC	CASTLGLPEESYEQYF
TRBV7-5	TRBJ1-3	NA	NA	TGTGCCAGAAGCCCCGAGGCCCCTGGAAACACCATATATTTT	CARSPEAPGNTIYF
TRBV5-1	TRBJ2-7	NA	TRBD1	TGCGCCAGCAGCACGGACAGGGGAGCCCACGAGCAGTACTTC	CASSTDRGAHEQYF
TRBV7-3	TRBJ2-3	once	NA	TGTGCCAGCAGCCCTGACCTAGCAGTCACGCAGTATTTT	CASSPDLAVTQYF
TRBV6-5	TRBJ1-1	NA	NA	TGTGCCAGCAGTACCGGACGTGAAGCTTTCTTT	CASSTGREAFF
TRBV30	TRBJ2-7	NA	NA	TGTGCCTGGAGTGCGGCAGGACCCTACGAGCAGTACTTC	CAWSAAGPYEQYF
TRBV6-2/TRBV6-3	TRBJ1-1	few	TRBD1	TGTGCCAGCAGTTACGGACAGGGAGGCACTGAAGCTTTCTTT	CASSYGQGGTEAFF
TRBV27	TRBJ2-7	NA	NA	TGTGCCAGCAGTTTAACAGGGCCCTACGAGCAGTACTTC	CASSLTGPYEQYF
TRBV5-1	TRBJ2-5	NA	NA	TGCGCCAGCAGCTTGGCCTGGCCGGGAGAGACCCAGTACTTC	CASSLAWPGETQYF
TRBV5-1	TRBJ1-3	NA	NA	TGCGCCAGCAGCTTGGCCGGGGGAAACACCATATATTTT	CASSLAGGNTIYF
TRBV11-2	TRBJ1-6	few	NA	TGTGCCAGCAGCTTAGTAGGACACCTCCACTTT	CASSLVGHLHF
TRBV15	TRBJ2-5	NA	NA	TGTGCCACCAGCAGACAATTCCAAGAGACCCAGTACTTC	CATSRQFQETQYF
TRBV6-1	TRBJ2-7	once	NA	TGTGCCAGCAGTGACCGCTACGAGCAGTACTTC	CASSDRYEQYF
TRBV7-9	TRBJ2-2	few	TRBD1	TGTGCCAGCAGCTTAGCCGGGACAGGTGACTCCGGGGAGCTGTTTTTT	CASSLAGTGDSGELFF
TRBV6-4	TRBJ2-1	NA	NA	TGTGCCAGCAGTGACTCCCCCCGTTGGGGGGCCCCCAGCAATGAGCAGTTCTTC	CASSDSPRWGAPSNEQFF
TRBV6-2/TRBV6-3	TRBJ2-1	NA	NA	TGTGCCAGCAGCCAAACATTATCTAGATCACATGTGAATGAGCAGTTCTTC	CASSQTLSRSHVNEQFF
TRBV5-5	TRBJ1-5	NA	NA	TGTGCCAGCAGCCCCACGCTTCTGTCGGGAAGCAATCAGCCCCAGCATTTT	CASSPTLLSGSNQPQHF
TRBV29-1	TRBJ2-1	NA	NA	TGCAGCGTCCGGGCTACCCAAGCGGAGCAGTTCTTC	CSVRATQAEQFF
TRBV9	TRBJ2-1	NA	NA	TGTGCCAGCAGCGTATCCTCAGGTTCCTACAATGAGCAGTTCTTC	CASSVSSGSYNEQFF
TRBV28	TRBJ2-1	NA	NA	TGTGCCAGCAGGCGCACCAAGACAAACAATGAGCAGTTCTTC	CASRRTKTNNEQFF
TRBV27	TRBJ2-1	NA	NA	TGTGCCAGCAGTTTCCGGAACCTTAGGACGGAAATGAGCAATGAGCAGTTCTTC	CASSFRNLRTEMSNEQFF
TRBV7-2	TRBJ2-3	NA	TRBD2	TGTGCCAGCAGTCCCACTAGCGGGAGGCTGCAGACGCAGTATTTT	CASSPTSGRLQTQYF